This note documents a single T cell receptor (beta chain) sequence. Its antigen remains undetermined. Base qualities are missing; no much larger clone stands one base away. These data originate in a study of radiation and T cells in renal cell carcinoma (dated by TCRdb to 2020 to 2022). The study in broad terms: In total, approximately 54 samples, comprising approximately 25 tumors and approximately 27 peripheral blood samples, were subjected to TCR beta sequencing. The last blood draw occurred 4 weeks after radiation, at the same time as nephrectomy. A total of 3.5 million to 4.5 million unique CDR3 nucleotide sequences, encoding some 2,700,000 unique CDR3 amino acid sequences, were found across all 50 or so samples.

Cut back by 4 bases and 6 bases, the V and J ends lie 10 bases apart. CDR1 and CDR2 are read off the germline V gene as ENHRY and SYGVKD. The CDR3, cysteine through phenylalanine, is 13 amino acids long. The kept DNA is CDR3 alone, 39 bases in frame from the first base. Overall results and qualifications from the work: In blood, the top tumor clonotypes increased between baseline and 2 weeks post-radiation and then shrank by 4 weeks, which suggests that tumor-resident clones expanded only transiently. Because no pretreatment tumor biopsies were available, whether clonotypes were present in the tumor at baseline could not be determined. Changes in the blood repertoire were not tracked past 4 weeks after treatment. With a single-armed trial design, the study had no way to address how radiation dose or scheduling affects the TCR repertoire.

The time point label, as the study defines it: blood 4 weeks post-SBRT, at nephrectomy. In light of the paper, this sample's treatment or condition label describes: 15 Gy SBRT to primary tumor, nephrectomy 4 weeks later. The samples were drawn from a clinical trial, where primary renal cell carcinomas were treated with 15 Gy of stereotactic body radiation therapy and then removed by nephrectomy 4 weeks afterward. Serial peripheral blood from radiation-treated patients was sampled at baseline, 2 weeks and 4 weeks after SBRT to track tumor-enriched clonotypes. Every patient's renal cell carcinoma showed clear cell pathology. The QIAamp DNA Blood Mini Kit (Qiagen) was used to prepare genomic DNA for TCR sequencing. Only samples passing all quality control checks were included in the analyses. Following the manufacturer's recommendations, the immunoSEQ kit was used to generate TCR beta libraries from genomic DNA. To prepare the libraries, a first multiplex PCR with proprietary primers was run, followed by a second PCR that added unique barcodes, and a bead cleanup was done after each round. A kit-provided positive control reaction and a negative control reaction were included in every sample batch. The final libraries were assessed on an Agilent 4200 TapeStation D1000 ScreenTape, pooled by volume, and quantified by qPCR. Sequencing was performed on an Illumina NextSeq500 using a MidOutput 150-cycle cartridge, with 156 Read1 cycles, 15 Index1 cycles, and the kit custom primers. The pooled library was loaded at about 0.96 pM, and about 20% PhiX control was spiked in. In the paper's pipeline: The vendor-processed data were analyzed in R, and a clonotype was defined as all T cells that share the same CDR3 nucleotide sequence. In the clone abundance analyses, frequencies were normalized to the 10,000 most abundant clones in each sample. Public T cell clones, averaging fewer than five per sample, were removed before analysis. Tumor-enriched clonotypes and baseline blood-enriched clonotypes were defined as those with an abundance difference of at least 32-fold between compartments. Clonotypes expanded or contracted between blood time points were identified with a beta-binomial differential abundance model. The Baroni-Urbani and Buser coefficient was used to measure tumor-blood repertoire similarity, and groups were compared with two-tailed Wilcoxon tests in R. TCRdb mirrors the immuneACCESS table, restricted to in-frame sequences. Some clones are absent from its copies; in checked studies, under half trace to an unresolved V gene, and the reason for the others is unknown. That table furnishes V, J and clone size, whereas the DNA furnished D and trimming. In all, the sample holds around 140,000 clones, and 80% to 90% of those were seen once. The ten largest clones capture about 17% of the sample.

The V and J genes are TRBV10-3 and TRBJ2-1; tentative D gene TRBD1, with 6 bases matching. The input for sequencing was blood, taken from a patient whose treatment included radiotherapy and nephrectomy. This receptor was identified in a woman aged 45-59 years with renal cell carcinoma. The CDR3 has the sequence CAISVGTFNEQFF. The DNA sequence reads TGTGCCATCAGTGTTGGGACATTCAATGAGCAGTTCTTC.